This entry lists 21 T cell receptor beta chains sequenced from one sample in a study of control samples from healthy donors and cancer patients. The protocol was immunoSEQ multiplex PCR, while the TCRdb copy is restricted to in-frame clones and leaves out a portion. The sample records 90,000 to 150,000 clones, more than 85% being singletons. Sequencing input: blood. The source is a woman aged 18-29 years in good health.

V gene TRBV9 combines with J gene TRBJ2-7; D perhaps matches TRBD2 (5 bases). CDR1 and CDR2 (germline): SGDLS, YYNGEE. The CDR3 runs to 14 residues. Deletions cut 2 bases from V and 0 bases from J, with 9 bases between. The CDR3 reads CASSVGDTSYEQYF. The CDR3, as DNA: TGTGCCAGCAGCGTCGGGGATACCTCCTACGAGCAGTACTTC.

The rearrangement uses TRBV6-5 and TRBJ2-7, with D unresolved. The CDR3 is 11 residues long. V was pared by 7 bases and J by 2 bases, with 6 bases between. Germline CDR1 MNHEY, CDR2 SVGAGI. CDR3: CASTDTYEQYF. CDR3 nucleotides: TGTGCCAGCACCGATACCTACGAGCAGTACTTC.

The J gene is TRBJ2-1, the V gene TRBV5-4; 8 bases line up with TRBD2. Germline CDR1 and CDR2: SGHNT and YYREEE (reference sequence). This CDR3 has 16 residues. With V trimmed by 2 bases and J by 1 base, 5 bases remained unmatched. CDR3 amino acids: CASSFPGGPSYNEQFF. The CDR3 DNA reads as TGTGCCAGCAGCTTTCCGGGAGGGCCGTCCTACAATGAGCAGTTCTTC.

The CDR3 loop reads CASSSEFMTSGVHNEQFF. The CDR3 bases are TGTGCCAGCAGCTCTGAATTCATGACTAGCGGGGTTCACAATGAGCAGTTCTTC. The V and J genes are TRBV7-9 and TRBJ2-1; 11 positions match TRBD2. The CDR3 has 18 amino acids. Germline lookup yields CDR1 SEHNR and CDR2 FQNEAQ (reference sequence). Losses at the gene ends were 4 bases for V and 5 bases for J; bases not matched to a gene: 13.

This chain connects TRBV19 to TRBJ2-5, with D maybe TRBD2 (6 bases). Trimming stripped 3 bases from V and 3 bases from J, with 8 bases between. Germline-derived CDR1 and CDR2 are LNHDA and SQIVND (reference sequence). This CDR3 is 13 amino acids long. CDR3 nucleotide sequence: TGTGCCAGTAGTATCTTAGCGGAAGAGACCCAGTACTTC. Residues: CASSILAEETQYF.

This clone was seen more than once but under ten times. The chain combines TRBV7-9 with TRBJ2-2; D ambiguous. CDR3 size: 14 residues. V shed 1 base and J shed 1 base, with 4 bases lying between them. Germline lookup yields CDR1 SEHNR and CDR2 FQNEAQ (reference sequence). In nucleotides, the CDR3 is TGTGCCAGCAGCTTAGGAGGGAACACCGGGGAGCTGTTTTTT. Its protein is CASSLGGNTGELFF.

This clone was observed a few times. The V and J genes are TRBV5-1 and TRBJ2-3; no reliable D call. There are 12 residues in the CDR3. Trimming stripped 0 bases from V and 2 bases from J, with 1 base between. Germline-derived CDR1 and CDR2 are SGHRS and YFSETQ. This CDR3 is CASSLVTDTQYF. For the CDR3, the DNA is TGCGCCAGCAGCTTGGTCACAGATACGCAGTATTTT. The full variable domain, with the rest looked up from reference TRBV5-1 and TRBJ2-3, is KAGVTQTPRYLIKTRGQQVTLSCSPISGHRSVSWYQQTPGQGLQFLFEYFSETQRNKGNFPGRFSGRQFSNSRSEMNVSTLELGDSALYLCASSLVTDTQYFGPGTRLTVL.

The chain is built from TRBV4-3 and TRBJ1-2; D ambiguous. V was trimmed by 0 bases and J by 4 bases, leaving 9 bases between them. Germline V lookup: CDR1 LGHNA, CDR2 YSLEER. This CDR3 has 14 amino acids. Here the CDR3 reads CASSQESRGYGYTF. CDR3 bases: TGCGCCAGCAGCCAAGAATCGAGAGGCTATGGCTACACCTTC.

This clone was observed once. The CDR3 protein is CASSPLGTGYNEQFF. The CDR3 bases are TGTGCCAGCAGTCCACTTGGGACGGGATACAATGAGCAGTTCTTC. The rearrangement joins TRBV6-5 to TRBJ2-1; TRBD1 or TRBD2 may be the D gene (5 bases each). Per germline, CDR1 MNHEY and CDR2 SVGAGI. The V end lost 5 bases, the J end lost 4 bases, and 15 bases lay between the germline ends. CDR3 length: 15 amino acids.

The V call is TRBV27, the J call TRBJ2-5, with 7 bases lining up with TRBD2. The J segment lost 4 bases and the V segment lost 1 base, leaving 3 bases of the junction unmatched. Germline-derived CDR1 and CDR2 are MNHEY and SMNVEV (reference sequence). This CDR3 comprises 14 residues. The DNA for the CDR3 is TGTGCCAGCAGTTTATTAGGGGAGGGAGAGACCCAGTACTTC. Residues: CASSLLGEGETQYF.

The rearrangement uses TRBV7-3 and TRBJ2-4; 8 bases match TRBD2. The germline V gene encodes CDR1 SGHTA and CDR2 FQGTGA. This CDR3 comprises 15 residues. The V and J ends lost 4 bases and 9 bases, in that order; junction bases with no gene match: 11. CDR3 in amino acids: CASSSLGGARSIQYF. The CDR3 DNA is TGTGCCAGCAGCTCACTCGGGGGGGCGCGAAGCATTCAGTACTTC.

The rearrangement links TRBV2 to TRBJ2-5, with a possible D match to TRBD2 (5 bases). Germline CDR1 reads SNHLY; CDR2 reads FYNNEI. V lost 7 bases, J lost 0 bases, and 12 bases lay in between. The CDR3 loop spans 14 amino acids. CDR3 amino acids: CASKASGYQETQYF. The CDR3 nucleotides are TGTGCCAGCAAAGCCTCGGGGTACCAAGAGACCCAGTACTTC.

V and J are TRBV10-3 and TRBJ1-5; D remains unclear. The V gene's germline CDR1 is ENHRY and CDR2 SYGVKD. V was shortened by 6 bases and J by 5 bases, with 11 bases between the two germline ends. The CDR3 consists of 13 residues. CDR3 loop: CAISLIGYQPQHF. DNA of the CDR3: TGTGCCATCAGCCTCATTGGATATCAGCCCCAGCATTTT.

This clone occurred once. The CDR3 here is CASSHGGELRETQYF. The CDR3 region has the DNA TGTGCCAGCAGCCACGGAGGCGAGCTCCGAGAGACCCAGTACTTC. V and J are TRBV4-2 and TRBJ2-5, with a tentative D call TRBD2 (5 bases). CDR1 and CDR2 (germline): LGHNA, YNFKEQ. The length of the CDR3 is 15 residues. V was trimmed by 3 bases and J by 4 bases, leaving 15 bases between them.

This clone appeared once. The chain uses TRBV24-1 and TRBJ2-7, with 12 bases aligning to TRBD1. CDR3 length: 15 residues. V lost 4 bases, J lost 5 bases, and 5 bases stayed unmatched. The germline V gene encodes CDR1 KGHDR and CDR2 SFDVKD. DNA of the CDR3: TGTGCCACCAGTGACCCCGGGACAGGGGGCCACGAGCAGTACTTC. Its translation: CATSDPGTGGHEQYF.

This chain joins TRBV7-6 and TRBJ1-5; 7 nucleotides align to TRBD1. The CDR3 loop spans 15 amino acids. V was clipped by 5 bases and J by 4 bases; unmatched bases: 8. CDR1 and CDR2 (germline): SGHVS, FNYEAQ. The CDR3 DNA follows: TGTGCCAGCAGCCTGACAGGGCTAAGTAATCAGCCCCAGCATTTT. The encoded protein is CASSLTGLSNQPQHF.

The V gene is TRBV19, the J gene TRBJ1-1; TRBD1 might be the D (5 bases). Trimming removed 7 bases from V and 11 bases from J, with 20 bases in between. CDR1 and CDR2 from the germline V gene are LNHDA and SQIVND (reference sequence). The CDR3 is 13 residues long. CDR3 sequence reads: CASNFLRGGDAFF. The CDR3 coding sequence is TGTGCCAGTAACTTTCTTCGGGGAGGGGATGCTTTCTTT.

In regard to this clone: The junction departs from the called germline gene at one end, perhaps through a read error. The chain joins TRBV7-9 to TRBJ1-6, with D uncertain. The CDR3 has 13 residues. Germline V gene data show CDR1 as SEHNR and CDR2 as FQNEAQ (reference sequence). The CDR3 DNA sequence: TGTGCCAGCAGTTTAGAGGGAAATTCACCCCTCCACTTT. Protein sequence: CASSLEGNSPLHF.

This clone showed up just once. The chain joins TRBV28 to TRBJ1-4; a possible D gene is TRBD1 (5 bases). The CDR3 is 21 amino acids. CDR1 is MDHEN, CDR2 SYDVKM, per germline. V lost 0 bases and J 0 bases, leaving 23 bases between the germline ends. CDR3 amino acids: CASSLWPGVGPGRATNEKLFF. CDR3 coding DNA: TGTGCCAGCAGTTTATGGCCCGGGGTTGGCCCGGGACGAGCAACTAATGAAAAACTGTTTTTT.

V and J are TRBV12-3 or TRBV12-4 and TRBJ1-6; D not resolved. The ends were cut back, 4 bases at V and 9 bases at J, with 7 bases in the middle. The CDR3 is 12 residues long. The CDR3 region is CASSSTLSPLHF. DNA for the CDR3: TGTGCCAGCAGTTCGACCCTTTCACCCCTCCACTTT.

This sequence joins TRBV7-7 and TRBJ2-2; 8 nucleotides line up with TRBD2. V dropped 3 bases and J dropped 5; count of bases not matched to a gene: 5. The CDR3 spans 15 residues. Germline V CDR1 and CDR2: SSHAT, FNYEAQ (reference sequence). CDR3 DNA sequence: TGTGCCAGCAGCTTCGGGGGGGCCGGGACCGGGGAGCTGTTTTTT. Translating it yields CASSFGGAGTGELFF.